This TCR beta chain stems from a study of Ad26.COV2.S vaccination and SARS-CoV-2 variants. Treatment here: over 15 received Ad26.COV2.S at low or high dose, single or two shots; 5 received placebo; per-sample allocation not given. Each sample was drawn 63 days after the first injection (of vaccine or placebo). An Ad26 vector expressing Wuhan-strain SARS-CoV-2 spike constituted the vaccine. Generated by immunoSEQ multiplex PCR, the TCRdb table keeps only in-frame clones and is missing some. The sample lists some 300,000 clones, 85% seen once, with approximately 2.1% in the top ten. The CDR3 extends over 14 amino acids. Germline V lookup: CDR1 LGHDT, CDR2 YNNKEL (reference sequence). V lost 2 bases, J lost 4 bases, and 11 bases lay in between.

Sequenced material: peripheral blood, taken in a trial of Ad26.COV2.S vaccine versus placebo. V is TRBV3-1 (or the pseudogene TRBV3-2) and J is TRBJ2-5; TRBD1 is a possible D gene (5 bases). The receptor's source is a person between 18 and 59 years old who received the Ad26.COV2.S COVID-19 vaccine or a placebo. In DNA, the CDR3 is TGTGCCAGCAGCCAACTCCCAGGGTCAGAGACCCAGTACTTC. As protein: CASSQLPGSETQYF.